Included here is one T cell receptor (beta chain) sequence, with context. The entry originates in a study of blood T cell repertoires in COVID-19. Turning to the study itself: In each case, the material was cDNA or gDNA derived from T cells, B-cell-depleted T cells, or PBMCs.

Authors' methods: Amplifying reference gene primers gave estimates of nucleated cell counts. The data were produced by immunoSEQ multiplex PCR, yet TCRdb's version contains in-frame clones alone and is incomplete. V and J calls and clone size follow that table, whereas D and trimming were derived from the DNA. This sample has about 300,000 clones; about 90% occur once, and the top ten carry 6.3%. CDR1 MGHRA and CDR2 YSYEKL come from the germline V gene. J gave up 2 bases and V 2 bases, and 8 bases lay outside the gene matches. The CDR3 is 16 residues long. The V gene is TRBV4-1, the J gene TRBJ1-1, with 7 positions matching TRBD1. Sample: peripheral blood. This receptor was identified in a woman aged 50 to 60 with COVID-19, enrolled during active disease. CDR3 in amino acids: CASSQPPTGVNTEAFF. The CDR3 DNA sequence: TGCGCCAGCAGCCAACCCCCCACAGGGGTCAACACTGAAGCTTTCTTT.